This T cell receptor (beta chain) was recovered during a study of T-cell reconstitution after alpha-beta-depleted transplantation in children. The germline V gene has CDR1 DFQATT and CDR2 SNEGSKA (reference sequence). The CDR3 is made up of 15 amino acids. Trimming cost V 6 bases and J 2 bases, with 17 bases left between them. A TCRbeta library incorporating unique molecular identifiers was prepared. From the PCR reads, TCRdb called clonotypes with MiXCR, one entry per CDR3 protein. Seen here are approximately 590,000 distinct CDR3 sequences, about 11% observed once, and the top ten hold roughly 4%. This clonotype was counted ten times or more.

V is TRBV20-1 and J is TRBJ2-1; no firm D call. The receptor was derived from a human donor who donated a stem cell graft to a child with acute myeloid leukemia. Sample: PBMCs from the stem cell graft donor, taken from the stem cell graft. This chain's CDR3 is CSALSPGRAYNEQFF. In DNA form, the CDR3 reads TGCAGTGCCCTATCCCCTGGGCGCGCCTACAATGAGCAGTTCTTC.